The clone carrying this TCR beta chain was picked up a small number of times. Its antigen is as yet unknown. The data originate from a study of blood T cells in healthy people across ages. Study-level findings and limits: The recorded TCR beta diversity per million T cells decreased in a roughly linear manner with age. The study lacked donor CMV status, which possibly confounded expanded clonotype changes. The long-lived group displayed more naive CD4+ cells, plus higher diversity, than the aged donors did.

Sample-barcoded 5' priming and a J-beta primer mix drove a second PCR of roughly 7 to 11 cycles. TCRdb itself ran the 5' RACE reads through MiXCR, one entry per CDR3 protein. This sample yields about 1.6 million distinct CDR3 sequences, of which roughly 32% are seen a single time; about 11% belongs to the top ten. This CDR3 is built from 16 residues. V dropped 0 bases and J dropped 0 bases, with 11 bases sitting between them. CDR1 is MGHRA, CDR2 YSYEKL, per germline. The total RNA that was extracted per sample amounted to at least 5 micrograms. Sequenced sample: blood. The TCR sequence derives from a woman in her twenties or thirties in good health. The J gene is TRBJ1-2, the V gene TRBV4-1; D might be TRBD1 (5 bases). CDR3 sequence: CASSQDAREANYGYTF. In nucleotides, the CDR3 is TGCGCCAGCAGCCAAGACGCCAGGGAAGCTAACTATGGCTACACCTTC.